Presented here are 9 T cell receptor beta chains from one specimen sequenced in a study of T cell repertoires in cytomegalovirus infection. TCRdb used MiXCR to reprocess the reads, holding one entry per CDR3 protein. The table has some 220,000 distinct CDR3 sequences, 38% seen once; the top ten hold roughly three fifths. These receptors have no identified antigens. Sequenced material: CD8+ T cells from cultured PBMCs, taken from culture after CMV antigen stimulation. The receptor set was obtained from a human donor in good health (CMV status not recorded). Some clones in this sample may be carry-over from other donors' samples.

This clonotype was recorded a few times. The chain joins TRBV12-3 or TRBV12-4 to TRBJ1-1, with a weak D call TRBD1 (5 bases). V shed 7 bases and J shed 10 bases, with 19 bases lying between them. This CDR3 region has 13 residues. CDR3 DNA sequence: TGTGCCAGCAATGCCTGGGGGAAACTGGGAGCTTTCTTT. It encodes CASNAWGKLGAFF.

The rearrangement links TRBV27 to TRBJ2-3; D is unclear. Trimming stripped 5 bases from V and 5 bases from J, with 8 bases between. Germline assignment: CDR1 MNHEY and CDR2 SMNVEV (reference sequence). This CDR3 contains 12 residues. Written as DNA, the CDR3 is TGTGCCAGCAGTCGGCCAGGAGATACGCAGTATTTT. This sequence encodes CASSRPGDTQYF.

J is TRBJ2-6 and V is TRBV9, with 11 positions matching TRBD2. V lost 3 bases to trimming and J lost 1 base; unmatched junction nucleotides: 3. This CDR3 contains 17 residues. Germline V CDR1 and CDR2: SGDLS, YYNGEE. The CDR3 DNA follows: TGTGCCAGCAGCGGTCTAGCGGGAGGATCTGGGGCCAACGTCCTGACTTTC. It specifies CASSGLAGGSGANVLTF.

The J gene is TRBJ2-1, the V gene TRBV4-1; 10 nucleotides align to TRBD2. CDR3 length equals 15 residues. With V trimmed by 6 bases and J by 5 bases, 7 bases remained unmatched. Germline V gene data show CDR1 as MGHRA and CDR2 as YSYEKL. CDR3 nucleotide sequence: TGCGCCAGCAGGACCCTAGCGGGGGCCAACAATGAGCAGTTCTTC. Translation gives CASRTLAGANNEQFF.

This clonotype has at least ten counts. J is TRBJ2-1 and V is TRBV7-8; D possibly corresponds to TRBD2 (6 bases). Germline V CDR1 and CDR2: SGHVS, FQNEAQ. Trimming left V 1 base short and J 6 bases short, with 13 bases between. The CDR3 runs to 15 residues. The CDR3, as DNA: TGTGCCAGCAGCTTAGTGGGGACTGGAGTCAATGAGCAGTTCTTC. This gives the protein CASSLVGTGVNEQFF. Full variable domain (outside the CDR3, taken from reference TRBV7-8 and TRBJ2-1): GAGVSQSPRYKVAKRGQDVALRCDPISGHVSLFWYQQALGQGPEFLTYFQNEAQLDKSGLPSDRFFAERPEGSVSTLKIQRTQQEDSAVYLCASSLVGTGVNEQFFGPGTRLTVL.

The count of this clonotype is one. The CDR3 loop is CASSTTTGANTEAFF. The CDR3 DNA reads TGTGCCAGCAGCACCACTACAGGGGCGAACACTGAAGCTTTCTTT. V is TRBV13 and J is TRBJ1-1, with 7 bases aligning to TRBD1. CDR3 length: 15 amino acids. V was clipped by 5 bases and J by 1 base; unmatched bases: 7. Germline loops: CDR1 PRHDT, CDR2 FYEKMQ (reference sequence).

This clonotype has more than one count but fewer than ten. The chain uses TRBV7-6 and TRBJ1-2; no definite D call. Germline V CDR1 and CDR2: SGHVS, FNYEAQ. V was cut by 5 bases and J by 4 bases, with 11 bases left in between. The CDR3 totals 13 residues. The CDR3 DNA sequence: TGTGCCAGCAGCCCTGAGGAGATCTATGGCTACACCTTC. Amino acids: CASSPEEIYGYTF.

This chain links TRBV7-3 with TRBJ2-4; the match to TRBD2 covers 14 bases. The germline V gene encodes CDR1 SGHTA and CDR2 FQGTGA. The junction had 6 bases not matched to a gene; V was cut back by 2 bases and J by 6 bases. The CDR3 is 17 residues long. CDR3 coding DNA: TGTGCCAGCAGCTTAGGGACTAGCGGGAGTTTCAGAAACATTCAGTACTTC. It specifies CASSLGTSGSFRNIQYF. The whole variable domain, filled in from reference TRBV7-3 and TRBJ2-4, reads GAGVSQTPSNKVTEKGKYVELRCDPISGHTALYWYRQSLGQGPEFLIYFQGTGAADDSGLPNDRFFAVRPEGSVSTLKIQRTERGDSAVYLCASSLGTSGSFRNIQYFGAGTRLSVL.

V and J are TRBV12-5 and TRBJ2-7, with a tentative D call TRBD1 (6 bases). This CDR3 has 15 amino acids. Germline-derived CDR1 and CDR2 are LGHNT and FRNRAP. V lost 2 bases to trimming and J lost 4 bases, with 15 bases between them. The CDR3 coding sequence is TGTGCTAGTGGTTTGCCGTCACAGGGCCCTTACGAGCAGTACTTC. Amino acid sequence: CASGLPSQGPYEQYF. Using reference TRBV12-5 and TRBJ2-7 for the parts outside the CDR3, the full variable domain is DARVTQTPRHKVTEMGQEVTMRCQPILGHNTVFWYRQTMMQGLELLAYFRNRAPLDDSGMPKDRFSAEMPDATLATLKIQPSEPRDSAVYFCASGLPSQGPYEQYFGPGTRLTVT.